The 25 T cell receptor beta chains in this list originate from one sample, sequenced in a study of blood T cells in healthy people across ages. Through a sample-barcoded 5' primer and a J-beta primer mix, a second PCR was run for roughly 6 to 11 cycles. TCRdb reprocessed the 5' RACE reads via MiXCR and lists one record per CDR3 protein. In the table there are some 700,000 distinct CDR3 sequences, about 20% of which are singletons. Sample: blood. These receptors were obtained from a man between 65 and 79 years old in good health.

This clonotype was observed a handful of times. The gene calls are TRBV7-9 and TRBJ2-7; 10 bases are a match to TRBD2. The ends lost 2 bases at V and 2 bases at J; junction bases unmatched: 24. Germline CDR1 reads SEHNR; CDR2 reads FQNEAQ (reference sequence). The CDR3 runs to 22 residues. The CDR3 sequence: CASSLRTEAGTSATRIPYEQYV. In nucleotides, the CDR3 is TGTGCCAGCAGCTTACGGACGGAGGCCGGGACTAGCGCGACCCGGATCCCCTACGAGCAGTACGTC.

In this sample, this clonotype turned up a few times. This chain connects TRBV5-1 to TRBJ2-3, with D perhaps matching TRBD2 (6 bases). CDR1 is SGHRS and CDR2 is YFSETQ in the germline V gene. V was cut by 4 bases and J by 1 base, with 19 bases left in between. The CDR3 has 17 residues. DNA of the CDR3: TGCGCCAGCAGCCCAATGCGGTCCGTAGCGGGCACAGATACGCAGTATTTT. This codes for CASSPMRSVAGTDTQYF.

This clonotype was seen only a few times. V gene TRBV7-9 combines with J gene TRBJ2-1; D ambiguous. This CDR3 is 13 amino acids long. CDR1 and CDR2 from the germline V gene are SEHNR and FQNEAQ (reference sequence). Trimming removed 3 bases at V and 4 bases at J, with 7 bases between. CDR3 residues: CASSFTRYNEQFF. The CDR3 coding sequence is TGTGCCAGCAGCTTCACACGGTACAATGAGCAGTTCTTC.

The rearrangement joins TRBV7-6 to TRBJ1-1; D gene uncertain. CDR3 length: 12 amino acids. Deletions cut 4 bases from V and 8 bases from J, with 11 bases between. Germline loops: CDR1 SGHVS, CDR2 FNYEAQ. Here the CDR3 reads CASSSYSQEAFF. The CDR3 DNA sequence: TGTGCCAGCAGCTCCTACAGCCAGGAAGCTTTCTTT.

This clonotype was observed a few times. The chain links TRBV5-8 to TRBJ1-2, with unresolved D. CDR3 length: 12 residues. Trimming stripped 1 base from V and 8 bases from J, with 9 bases between. CDR1 SGHTS and CDR2 YDEGEE come from the germline V gene. The CDR3, as DNA: TGTGCCAGCAGCTTGAATGGGAGAGGCTACACCTTC. It yields the protein CASSLNGRGYTF.

The CDR3, as DNA: TGTGCCAGCAGCCAAGGACTAGCGGGAGGTCAGTTCTTC. Amino acids: CASSQGLAGGQFF. The chain couples TRBV14 to TRBJ2-5, with 13 bases fitting TRBD2. The closer fit of TRBJ2-1 to the DNA end suggests the J call may be wrong. Germline CDR1 and CDR2: SGHDN and FVKESK. This CDR3 spans 13 amino acids.

The V gene is TRBV12-3 or TRBV12-4, the J gene TRBJ1-2; D ambiguous. This CDR3 is 11 amino acids long. Deletions cut 10 bases from V and 6 bases from J, with 12 bases between. The CDR3 spells CAILGGHGYTF. CDR3 coding DNA: TGTGCCATCTTGGGAGGGCATGGCTACACCTTC.

The chain joins TRBV29-1 to TRBJ2-1, with D perhaps matching TRBD2 (5 bases). The CDR3 has 14 amino acids. Germline CDR1 reads SQVTM; CDR2 reads ANQGSEA. V was shortened by 2 bases and J by 5 bases, with 13 bases between the two germline ends. The CDR3 loop is CSVEPPVRDNEQFF. In DNA form, the CDR3 reads TGCAGCGTTGAACCCCCGGTGAGGGACAATGAGCAGTTCTTC.

The rearrangement joins TRBV27 to TRBJ2-5; 9 nucleotides align to TRBD1. TRBJ2-7 explains the end of the DNA better; the J call may be wrong. CDR3 size: 15 residues. Germline CDR1 is MNHEY and CDR2 is SMNVEV (reference sequence). As DNA, the CDR3 is TGTGCCAGCAGTTTGTCCGGGACAGGGAACTACGAGCAGTACTTC. This encodes CASSLSGTGNYEQYF.

This clonotype has a handful of counts. V is TRBV3-1 and J is TRBJ1-1; D perhaps matches TRBD1 (6 bases). With 4 bases removed from V and 10 bases from J, the gap between germline ends came to 13 bases. This CDR3 has 12 amino acids. Germline-derived CDR1 and CDR2 are LGHDT and YNNKEL (reference sequence). The CDR3: CASSPTGRGAFF. The CDR3 region has the DNA TGTGCCAGCAGCCCGACAGGTCGGGGAGCTTTCTTT.

This clonotype was seen only a few times. The CDR3 spells CATSRAASGRNEQFF. The DNA for the CDR3 is TGTGCCACCAGCAGAGCGGCTAGCGGGAGAAACGAGCAGTTCTTC. This rearrangement joins TRBV15 to TRBJ2-1; 10 bases align to TRBD2. The V segment lost 1 base and the J segment 10 bases; nucleotides outside the gene matches: 7. The germline V gene encodes CDR1 LNHNV and CDR2 YYDKDF (reference sequence). The CDR3 length is 15 residues.

This clonotype was found a few times. The rearrangement joins TRBV5-1 to TRBJ2-4; unclear D gene. This CDR3 has 15 residues. CDR1 is SGHRS and CDR2 is YFSETQ in the germline V gene. Trimming shortened V by 0 bases and J by 7 bases, and 14 bases separated the two germline ends. CDR3 region: CASSLEKDPRNIQYF. The CDR3 bases are TGCGCCAGCAGCTTGGAAAAGGATCCCCGGAACATTCAGTACTTC.

V gene TRBV7-9 combines with J gene TRBJ2-1; 8 bases are a match to TRBD2. Germline V lookup: CDR1 SEHNR, CDR2 FQNEAQ (reference sequence). J lost 5 bases, V lost 1 base, and 10 bases had no gene match. This CDR3 region has 17 residues. As DNA, the CDR3 is TGTGCCAGCAGCTTAGGCGGTGCGCTAGCGGGCCACAATGAGCAGTTCTTC. Translation gives CASSLGGALAGHNEQFF.

The chain links TRBV4-1 to TRBJ2-5, with 7 bases matching TRBD2. Looked up from germline, CDR1 is MGHRA and CDR2 is YSYEKL. This CDR3 comprises 17 residues. The V gene end was trimmed by 1 base and the J gene end by 2 bases; junction bases not matched to a gene: 10. The DNA for the CDR3 is TGCGCCAGCAGCCAAGGTCTTACTAGCGTTGGGCAAGAGACCCAGTACTTC. This codes for CASSQGLTSVGQETQYF.

V usage is TRBV10-3 and J usage is TRBJ2-2; D may be TRBD2 (7 bases). The V gene lost 7 bases and the J gene lost 5 bases, with 8 bases spanning the gap. Germline lookup yields CDR1 ENHRY and CDR2 SYGVKD. This CDR3 comprises 12 residues. This CDR3 is CAIKGGTGELFF. The DNA of the CDR3 is TGTGCCATCAAGGGGGGGACCGGGGAGCTGTTTTTT.

This clonotype appeared many times. V is TRBV5-1 and J is TRBJ2-4; D uncertain. From germline, CDR1 is SGHRS and CDR2 YFSETQ. CDR3 length: 15 amino acids. Trimming took 2 bases from V and 1 from J, leaving 10 bases between them. CDR3: CASSLPSPAKNIQYF. CDR3 bases: TGCGCCAGCAGCTTACCCAGCCCGGCCAAAAACATTCAGTACTTC.

The chain uses TRBV7-9 and TRBJ2-3; 14 bases fit TRBD2. The CDR3 length is 17 residues. From germline, CDR1 is SEHNR and CDR2 FQNEAQ (reference sequence). V lost 4 bases, J lost 6 bases, and 9 bases stayed unmatched. CDR3 coding DNA: TGTGCCAGCAGCTCCCGACTAGCGGGGGGGCGAAGCGATACGCAGTATTTT. Translation gives CASSSRLAGGRSDTQYF.

In this sample, this clonotype turned up many times. V is TRBV4-3 and J is TRBJ1-2; 7 bases agree with TRBD1. The CDR3 spans 16 residues. The V gene end was trimmed by 0 bases and the J gene end by 1 base; junction bases not matched to a gene: 5. In germline, CDR1 is LGHNA, CDR2 YSLEER. The CDR3 coding sequence is TGCGCCAGCAGCCAAGATCGACAGGGAAGTAACTATGGCTACACCTTC. Translated, it gives CASSQDRQGSNYGYTF.

This chain connects TRBV20-1 to TRBJ1-4; 9 nucleotides match TRBD1. Losses at the gene ends were 6 bases for V and 5 bases for J; bases not matched to a gene: 13. Germline CDR1 and CDR2: DFQATT and SNEGSKA (reference sequence). The length of the CDR3 is 16 residues. CDR3 DNA sequence: TGCAGTGCCGAACACGGGAAAGACAGGGGGAATGAAAAACTGTTTTTT. Its protein is CSAEHGKDRGNEKLFF.

This clonotype appeared a few times. V usage is TRBV7-3 and J usage is TRBJ2-1, with a tentative D call TRBD2 (6 bases). Germline CDR1 reads SGHTA; CDR2 reads FQGTGA. This CDR3 has 15 residues. V was pared by 10 bases and J by 1 base, with 17 bases between. The CDR3 here is CATSKERASYNEQFF. CDR3 sequence (DNA): TGTGCCACCTCTAAAGAGCGGGCTTCCTACAATGAGCAGTTCTTC. The full variable domain, its missing parts supplied by reference TRBV7-3 and TRBJ2-1, is GAGVSQTPSNKVTEKGKYVELRCDPISGHTALYWYRQSLGQGPEFLIYFQGTGAADDSGLPNDRFFAVRPEGSVSTLKIQRTERGDSAVYLCATSKERASYNEQFFGPGTRLTVL.

In its sample, this clonotype was seen a few times. The rearrangement uses TRBV13 and TRBJ2-1; 8 bases line up with TRBD1. Germline V gene sequence: CDR1 PRHDT, CDR2 FYEKMQ (reference sequence). The CDR3 length is 15 residues. The ends lost 5 bases at V and 2 bases at J; junction bases unmatched: 5. In DNA form, the CDR3 reads TGTGCCAGCAGCCCGGACAGGGAGACCTACAATGAGCAGTTCTTC. Translating it yields CASSPDRETYNEQFF.

The chain employs TRBV24-1 and TRBJ2-5; 9 nucleotides agree with TRBD2. Trimming cost V 9 bases and J 9 bases; bases outside gene matches: 4. The CDR3 sequence is 11 residues long. CDR1 and CDR2 (germline): KGHDR, SFDVKD. The CDR3 region is CATQAGGAQYF. The DNA for the CDR3 is TGTGCCACCCAAGCGGGAGGAGCCCAGTACTTC.

The J gene is TRBJ2-3, the V gene TRBV7-2; no firm D call. Germline-derived CDR1 and CDR2 are SGHTA and FQGNSA. There are 15 residues in the CDR3. V was clipped by 6 bases and J by 6 bases, with 19 bases between them. In DNA, the CDR3 is TGTGCCAGCAGTTCCTATGGTCGGCCTCCGGATACGCAGTATTTT. This encodes CASSSYGRPPDTQYF.

This clonotype has more than one count but fewer than ten. The chain employs TRBV20-1 and TRBJ2-5; TRBD2 is a possible D gene (5 bases). V dropped 6 bases and J dropped 3 bases, with 11 bases sitting between them. CDR3 length: 12 amino acids. Germline CDR1 is DFQATT and CDR2 is SNEGSKA (reference sequence). The CDR3 bases are TGCAGTGCCGGCGGAGCGGAAGAGACCCAGTACTTC. This codes for CSAGGAEETQYF.

This rearrangement joins TRBV6-1 to TRBJ2-1; a possible D gene is TRBD1 (5 bases). The J call could be wrong; TRBJ2-5 is a better fit for the DNA end. CDR3 length: 13 amino acids. The germline gives CDR1 MNHNS, CDR2 SASEGT. CDR3: CASLDQRGETQYF. Written as DNA, the CDR3 is TGTGCCAGCTTAGACCAAAGGGGTGAGACCCAGTACTTC.